Here is one T cell receptor (beta chain) with its context. As yet, its antigen is unknown. The data originate from a study of identical twins. Study results and limitations: The abundant beta clonotypes from cord blood had fewer insertions, and memory repertoires had none of this. Cross-sectional statistical analysis was relied on for the conclusions, without the same donors being followed.

TCRdb re-analysed the 5' RACE reads in MiXCR, keeping a single row per CDR3 protein. The profile shows some 1,600,000 distinct CDR3 sequences, under 35% of them singletons. Everyone who donated was a healthy Caucasian. The CDR3 is 15 residues long. The J gene is TRBJ2-2, the V gene TRBV21-1; the table names TRBD1, a call not compared with the DNA. TRBV21-1 is a known pseudogene. Material: cord blood. This clonotype was obtained from a newborn girl in good health. CDR3 protein: CASSKGPVGGGELFF. Here the CDR3 DNA reads TGTGCCAGCAGCAAAGGGCCAGTCGGGGGCGGGGAGCTGTTTTTT.